These 11 T cell receptor beta chains were all obtained from the same sample, sequenced in a study of cytomegalovirus exposure and HLA in healthy donors. Use of 60 Vbeta and 13 Jbeta primers characterized the PCR. Assay used: immunoSEQ multiplex PCR; TCRdb lists only in-frame clones, some missing. The table lists 95,000 to 150,000 clones. The specimen was PBMCs. Every receptor here comes from a man between 40 and 49 years old in good health and CMV-seronegative.

The chain uses TRBV19 and TRBJ2-5, with 12 bases identical to TRBD1. This CDR3 region has 16 residues. The germline gives CDR1 LNHDA, CDR2 SQIVND (reference sequence). With 4 bases clipped from V and 5 bases from J, the junction kept 8 bases outside the gene matches. The CDR3 spells CASSTPGTGGRETQYF. DNA of the CDR3: TGTGCCAGTAGTACCCCCGGGACAGGGGGCAGGGAGACCCAGTACTTC.

V and J are TRBV6-5 and TRBJ2-7, with 7 bases aligning to TRBD2. The germline V gene has CDR1 MNHEY and CDR2 SVGAGI. The trim removed 8 bases at V and 6 bases at J, leaving 7 bases unmatched. The CDR3 is 12 amino acids. Here the CDR3 reads CASGGSLTEQYF. CDR3 DNA sequence: TGTGCCAGCGGCGGGAGCTTGACCGAGCAGTACTTC.

The genes are TRBV2 and TRBJ1-2, with D maybe TRBD1 (5 bases). V shed 9 bases and J shed 4 bases, with 15 bases lying between them. The length of the CDR3 is 13 residues. Germline V CDR1 and CDR2: SNHLY, FYNNEI. CDR3 residues: CASRPGSLYGYTF. DNA for the CDR3: TGTGCCAGTCGGCCAGGGTCCCTCTATGGCTACACCTTC.

The chain has TRBV5-1 and TRBJ2-3; 8 nucleotides line up with TRBD2. The V segment lost 2 bases and the J segment 1 base; nucleotides outside the gene matches: 0. CDR3 size: 14 residues. Per germline, CDR1 SGHRS and CDR2 YFSETQ. CDR3 coding DNA: TGCGCCAGCAGCTTTAGCGGGGGCACAGATACGCAGTATTTT. Its protein is CASSFSGGTDTQYF.

The chain is built from TRBV28 and TRBJ2-5; the D is unclear. Germline CDR1 MDHEN, CDR2 SYDVKM. The CDR3 spans 13 residues. V was cut by 7 bases and J by 0 bases, with 9 bases left in between. Written as DNA, the CDR3 is TGTGCCAGCATGACACGGAACCAAGAGACCCAGTACTTC. Translating gives CASMTRNQETQYF.

The rearrangement links TRBV4-1 to TRBJ2-7; 11 nucleotides align to TRBD1. Germline CDR1 reads MGHRA; CDR2 reads YSYEKL. V was clipped by 3 bases and J by 4 bases; unmatched bases: 8. This CDR3 spans 16 amino acids. This chain's CDR3 is CASSQYGQGAWYEQYF. The DNA for the CDR3 is TGCGCCAGCAGCCAGTATGGACAGGGGGCTTGGTACGAGCAGTACTTC.

The chain combines TRBV6-6 with TRBJ2-1, with D maybe TRBD2 (6 bases). Trimming cost V 2 bases and J 7 bases, with 18 bases left between them. CDR1 and CDR2 (germline): MNHNY, SVGAGI (reference sequence). The CDR3 totals 16 residues. The CDR3 nucleotides read TGTGCCAGCAGTTACGGGAACCGGGAGATTGGGAATGAGCAGTTCTTC. It yields the protein CASSYGNREIGNEQFF.

This rearrangement joins TRBV28 to TRBJ1-4; TRBD1 matches at 9 bases. V gave up 6 bases and J gave up 7 bases; unmatched junction bases: 6. The germline CDR1 and CDR2 sequences are MDHEN and SYDVKM. CDR3 length: 14 amino acids. In nucleotides, the CDR3 is TGTGCCAGCAGACCACAGGGGGCCGGTGAAAAACTGTTTTTT. Its translation is CASRPQGAGEKLFF.

The rearrangement uses TRBV11-2 and TRBJ2-1; possibly TRBD2 for D (6 bases). Trimming removed 1 base at V and 10 bases at J, with 14 bases between. From germline, CDR1 is SGHAT and CDR2 FQNNGV. The CDR3 covers 14 residues. CDR3 bases: TGTGCCAGCAGCTTAGCTGTCCCCCGGGGGGAGCAGTTCTTC. It codes for CASSLAVPRGEQFF.

The chain couples TRBV4-2 to TRBJ1-1, with D perhaps TRBD1 (5 bases). Germline CDR1 LGHNA, CDR2 YNFKEQ. Trimming left V 3 bases short and J 6 bases short, with 20 bases between. This CDR3 is 16 amino acids long. The chain's CDR3 is CASSHVITGGSPEAFF. The CDR3 DNA sequence: TGTGCCAGCAGCCATGTGATAACTGGGGGGAGCCCTGAAGCTTTCTTT.

This chain connects TRBV6-1 to TRBJ1-5; D is perhaps TRBD1 (5 bases). There are 16 residues in the CDR3. The V gene's germline CDR1 is MNHNS and CDR2 SASEGT. Trimming took off 1 base at V and 5 bases at J, with 15 bases between the two ends. CDR3 DNA: TGTGCCAGCAGTGAAGGGGGCGGAAACTACCATCAGCCCCAGCATTTT. As protein: CASSEGGGNYHQPQHF.